The 21 T cell receptor beta chains below all came from one sample that was sequenced in a study of long-term antiretroviral therapy in people with HIV. Sequencing relied on immunoSEQ assay v3.0, run at survey level. Clones were sequenced by immunoSEQ multiplex PCR, and TCRdb holds only the in-frame ones, with some missing. Here the sample spans 20,000 to 30,000 clones, 70% to 80% being singletons. The input for sequencing was unsorted PBMCs, taken 1.2 years after starting antiretroviral therapy. These receptors were obtained from a woman between 35 and 50 years old with HIV.

The chain carries TRBV7-8 and TRBJ2-2, with a possible D match to TRBD2 (6 bases). Germline CDR1 reads SGHVS; CDR2 reads FQNEAQ. Trimming stripped 5 bases from V and 0 bases from J, with 7 bases between. The CDR3 runs to 14 residues. CDR3 region: CASSRLANTGELFF. CDR3 nucleotide sequence: TGTGCCAGCAGCCGACTAGCGAACACCGGGGAGCTGTTTTTT.

V usage is TRBV6-6 and J usage is TRBJ2-5; D ambiguous. Germline CDR1 and CDR2: MNHNY and SVGAGI (reference sequence). The CDR3 runs to 16 residues. With 4 bases removed from V and 0 bases from J, the gap between germline ends came to 15 bases. The CDR3 protein is CASSSGTRNNQETQYF. The DNA of the CDR3 is TGTGCCAGCAGTTCCGGTACTCGAAATAACCAAGAGACCCAGTACTTC.

The V gene is TRBV7-8, the J gene TRBJ2-3; D might be TRBD1 or TRBD2, each matching 5 bases. Germline V gives CDR1 SGHVS, CDR2 FQNEAQ. This CDR3 has 13 amino acids. V was trimmed by 4 bases and J by 2 bases, leaving 7 bases between them. CDR3: CASSWGFTDTQYF. In nucleotides, the CDR3 is TGTGCCAGCAGCTGGGGGTTCACAGATACGCAGTATTTT.

The chain links TRBV19 to TRBJ2-7, with TRBD1 matching 9 bases. There are 14 residues in the CDR3. Per germline, CDR1 LNHDA and CDR2 SQIVND (reference sequence). V lost 3 bases and J lost 1; bases outside the gene matches: 1. CDR3 DNA: TGTGCCAGTAGTATCGGGACAGGGTCCTACGAGCAGTACTTC. Its translation: CASSIGTGSYEQYF.

The genes are TRBV10-3 and TRBJ1-2; 7 nucleotides align to TRBD1. The CDR3 has 17 residues. The V gene end was trimmed by 8 bases and the J gene end by 3 bases; junction bases not matched to a gene: 18. Germline lookup yields CDR1 ENHRY and CDR2 SYGVKD. DNA of the CDR3: TGTGCCATCCCCCAATTTACCCGACAGGGTGTTTACTATGGCTACACCTTC. Translating gives CAIPQFTRQGVYYGYTF.

This sequence joins TRBV30 and TRBJ2-3; 9 nucleotides align to TRBD1. The germline V gene encodes CDR1 GTSNPN and CDR2 SVGIG (reference sequence). V trimming: 4 bases; J trimming: 6 bases; junction bases outside the gene matches: 8. This CDR3 has 14 residues. Written as DNA, the CDR3 is TGTGCCTGGACCGGGACAGGGTTTGTGGATACGCAGTATTTT. Residues: CAWTGTGFVDTQYF.

This sequence joins TRBV11-2 and TRBJ2-7, with 9 bases aligning to TRBD1. V was pared by 5 bases and J by 1 base, with 9 bases of the junction left unmatched. This CDR3 contains 16 residues. Germline CDR1 SGHAT, CDR2 FQNNGV. The CDR3 nucleotides are TGTGCCAGCAGCCCCGGGACAGGGTTAGGGTCCTACGAGCAGTACTTC. Translated: CASSPGTGLGSYEQYF.

The chain recombines TRBV9 with TRBJ2-6; TRBD1 agrees at 7 bases. The CDR3 extends over 18 amino acids. V shed 4 bases, J shed 1 base, and the junction held 11 bases outside the gene matches. Germline CDR1 and CDR2: SGDLS and YYNGEE. CDR3 amino acids: CASSTSLTGKSGANVLTF. The CDR3 DNA reads TGTGCCAGCAGCACCAGTTTGACAGGGAAGTCTGGGGCCAACGTCCTGACTTTC.

The V gene is TRBV6-5, the J gene TRBJ1-2; 9 nucleotides agree with TRBD1. The CDR3 covers 14 residues. Germline CDR1 MNHEY, CDR2 SVGAGI. V lost 5 bases, J lost 8 bases, and 9 bases stayed unmatched. CDR3 sequence reads: CASSTGQGKGGYTF. The CDR3 DNA sequence: TGTGCCAGCAGTACGGGACAGGGAAAAGGGGGCTACACCTTC.

The CDR3 is CAWNSPGDQGVTGELFF. CDR3 nucleotides: TGTGCCTGGAATTCCCCCGGAGACCAGGGCGTCACCGGGGAGCTGTTTTTT. V usage is TRBV30 and J usage is TRBJ2-2, with D perhaps TRBD1 (5 bases). CDR3 length equals 17 residues. Germline V gene data show CDR1 as GTSNPN and CDR2 as SVGIG (reference sequence). V lost 4 bases to trimming and J lost 4 bases, with 22 bases between them. Based on the CDR3 plus reference TRBV30 and TRBJ2-2, the full variable domain is SQTIHQWPATLVQPVGSPLSLECTVEGTSNPNLYWYRQAAGRGLQLLFYSVGIGQISSEVPQNLSASRPQDRQFILSSKKLLLSDSGFYLCAWNSPGDQGVTGELFFGEGSRLTVL.

V is TRBV6-5 and J is TRBJ1-3; D is undetermined. CDR3 length: 15 amino acids. Between the trimmed V and J ends, which lost 6 bases and 4 bases, there was a span of 16 bases. Germline assignment: CDR1 MNHEY and CDR2 SVGAGI. The CDR3 loop is CASSRGERGGNTIYF. The CDR3 nucleotides are TGTGCCAGCAGCCGGGGAGAGCGTGGAGGAAACACCATATATTTT.

This rearrangement joins TRBV11-2 to TRBJ2-2; TRBD2 might be the D (7 bases). Deletions cut 6 bases from V and 5 bases from J, with 13 bases between. The germline gives CDR1 SGHAT, CDR2 FQNNGV. This CDR3 spans 14 amino acids. CDR3 loop: CASRMGGATGELFF. The CDR3 DNA reads as TGTGCCAGCAGGATGGGGGGGGCGACCGGGGAGCTGTTTTTT.

The sample holds a few counts of this clone. V and J are TRBV11-2 and TRBJ1-1; D remains ambiguous. The CDR3 runs 13 residues. Germline V gene lookup returns CDR1 SGHAT and CDR2 FQNNGV. Trimming shortened V by 7 bases and J by 8 bases, and 17 bases separated the two germline ends. The CDR3 here is CASTPNQHGEAFF. In DNA form, the CDR3 reads TGTGCCAGCACCCCAAACCAACATGGGGAAGCTTTCTTT.

The chain employs TRBV2 and TRBJ2-6; D call uncertain. Trimming took off 7 bases at V and 0 bases at J, with 7 bases between the two ends. This CDR3 is built from 14 residues. The germline CDR1 and CDR2 sequences are SNHLY and FYNNEI. The DNA for the CDR3 is TGTGCCAGCAAAGAGAGCTCTGGGGCCAACGTCCTGACTTTC. This sequence encodes CASKESSGANVLTF.

This clone was detected only once. V is TRBV18 and J is TRBJ1-1, with a possible D match to TRBD1 (6 bases). Trimming cost V 1 base and J 4 bases, with 7 bases left between them. Germline V gene data show CDR1 as KGHSH and CDR2 as LQKENI. CDR3 length: 13 amino acids. CDR3 DNA: TGTGCCAGCTCACCACTCAGGGGCACTGAAGCTTTCTTT. Translation: CASSPLRGTEAFF. The full variable domain, its missing parts supplied by reference TRBV18 and TRBJ1-1, is NAGVMQNPRHLVRRRGQEARLRCSPMKGHSHVYWYRQLPEEGLKFMVYLQKENIIDESGMPKERFSAEFPKEGPSILRIQQVVRGDSAAYFCASSPLRGTEAFFGQGTRLTVV.

The rearrangement joins TRBV7-8 to TRBJ1-5; 7 bases line up with TRBD1. The CDR3 consists of 14 residues. Trimming removed 5 bases from V and 3 bases from J; junction bases left unmatched: 4. Germline CDR1 and CDR2: SGHVS and FQNEAQ. The CDR3, as DNA: TGTGCCAGCAGCCCGGGACAGCTCAATCAGCCCCAGCATTTT. This sequence encodes CASSPGQLNQPQHF.

This chain uses TRBV4-3 with TRBJ2-4, with D perhaps TRBD2 (5 bases). CDR1 is LGHNA, CDR2 YSLEER, per germline. The CDR3 totals 14 residues. The V and J ends lost 3 bases and 7 bases respectively, with 13 bases between them. The CDR3, as DNA: TGCGCCAGCAGCCACCTAAGTAGGGAGAACATTCAGTACTTC. This sequence encodes CASSHLSRENIQYF.

Only one count was recorded for this clone. The chain couples TRBV7-9 to TRBJ1-1, with no clear D. The CDR3 has 15 amino acids. The germline V gene encodes CDR1 SEHNR and CDR2 FQNEAQ (reference sequence). Trimming took off 1 base at V and 4 bases at J, with 13 bases between the two ends. The CDR3 sequence: CASSLVGFRTTEAFF. As DNA, the CDR3 is TGTGCCAGCAGCTTAGTTGGGTTTCGAACCACTGAAGCTTTCTTT.

The chain couples TRBV27 to TRBJ1-1; possibly TRBD1 for D (6 bases). V lost 6 bases and J lost 0, with 14 bases in between. Germline CDR1 and CDR2: MNHEY and SMNVEV (reference sequence). This CDR3 has 15 residues. Here the CDR3 reads CASRAGALLNTEAFF. CDR3 nucleotides: TGTGCCAGCAGGGCGGGGGCGCTTCTGAACACTGAAGCTTTCTTT.

The chain couples TRBV4-1 to TRBJ1-4; possible D gene TRBD1, 5 bases. Trimming took off 4 bases at V and 1 base at J, with 19 bases between the two ends. Germline V gene sequence: CDR1 MGHRA, CDR2 YSYEKL. This CDR3 has 18 residues. Written as DNA, the CDR3 is TGCGCCAGCAGCCGCGGGACCAAGGGGACTCGAACTAATGAAAAACTGTTTTTT. Protein: CASSRGTKGTRTNEKLFF.

The chain joins TRBV5-6 to TRBJ1-2; D not certain. V lost 5 bases to trimming and J lost 3 bases, with 17 bases between them. The germline gives CDR1 SGHDT, CDR2 YYEEEE. The CDR3 length is 15 residues. The CDR3 loop is CASSPEFSPHYGYTF. The CDR3 DNA is TGTGCCAGCAGTCCTGAATTTTCCCCCCACTATGGCTACACCTTC.